This T cell receptor beta chain was sequenced in a study of T cells after yellow fever vaccination. The CDR3 consists of 15 residues. Germline assignment: CDR1 MGHRA and CDR2 YSYEKL. V was trimmed by 6 bases and J by 2 bases, leaving 17 bases between them. TCRdb itself ran the 5' RACE reads through MiXCR, one entry per CDR3 protein. The table has 60,000 to 75,000 distinct CDR3 sequences, about 7% seen once. This clonotype was picked up many times. The sample here was CD8+ T cells sorted from PBMCs, taken approximately 40 days after the first yellow fever vaccination. The chain uses TRBV4-1 and TRBJ2-7; D is perhaps TRBD2 (6 bases). The origin of this receptor is a man aged 18 to 29 who received the YFV17D yellow fever vaccine. CDR3 loop: CASSLFDRGTYEQYV. For the CDR3, the DNA is TGCGCCAGCAGTCTCTTTGATCGGGGGACCTACGAGCAGTACGTC.